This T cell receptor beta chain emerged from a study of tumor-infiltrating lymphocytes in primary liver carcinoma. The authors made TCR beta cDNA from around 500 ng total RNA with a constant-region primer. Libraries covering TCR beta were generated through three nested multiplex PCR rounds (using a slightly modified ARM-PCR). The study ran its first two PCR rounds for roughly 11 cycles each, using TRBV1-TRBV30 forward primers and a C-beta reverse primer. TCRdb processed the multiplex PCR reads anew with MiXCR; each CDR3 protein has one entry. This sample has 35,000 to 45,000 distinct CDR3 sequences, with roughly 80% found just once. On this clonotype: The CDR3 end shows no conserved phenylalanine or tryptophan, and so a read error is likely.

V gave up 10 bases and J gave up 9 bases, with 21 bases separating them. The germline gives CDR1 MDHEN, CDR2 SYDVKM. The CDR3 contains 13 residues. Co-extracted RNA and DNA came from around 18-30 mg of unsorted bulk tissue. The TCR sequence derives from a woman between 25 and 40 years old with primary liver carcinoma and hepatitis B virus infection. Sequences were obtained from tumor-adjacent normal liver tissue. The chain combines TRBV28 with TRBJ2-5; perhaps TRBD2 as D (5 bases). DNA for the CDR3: TGTGCCACCTCGGACGCCAACGGGGAGTCCCAGTACTAC. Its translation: CATSDANGESQYY.